This T cell receptor beta chain was identified during a study of blood T cell repertoires in COVID-19. Study as a whole: Donors in the United States, Italy and Spain gave samples during acute or convalescent COVID-19. Sample material is recorded as cDNA or gDNA derived from T cells, B-cell-depleted T cells, or PBMCs.

Trimming shortened V by 5 bases and J by 9 bases, and 7 bases separated the two germline ends. Germline V gene sequence: CDR1 MNHEY, CDR2 SVGAGI. The CDR3 is made up of 11 amino acids. Source study methods: Researchers report that nucleated cell counts were estimated from reference gene primer amplification. The protocol was immunoSEQ multiplex PCR, while the TCRdb copy is restricted to in-frame clones and leaves out a portion. V and J calls and clone size are given by that table; D and trimming were obtained from the DNA. The table records about 250,000 clones, about 80% of them present only once. Sequencing used peripheral blood. V gene TRBV6-5 combines with J gene TRBJ2-2, with unresolved D. This sequence originates from a man older than 75 with acute or convalescent COVID-19. CDR3 residues: CASSPLWELFF. CDR3 DNA: TGTGCCAGCAGTCCCCTGTGGGAGCTGTTTTTT.